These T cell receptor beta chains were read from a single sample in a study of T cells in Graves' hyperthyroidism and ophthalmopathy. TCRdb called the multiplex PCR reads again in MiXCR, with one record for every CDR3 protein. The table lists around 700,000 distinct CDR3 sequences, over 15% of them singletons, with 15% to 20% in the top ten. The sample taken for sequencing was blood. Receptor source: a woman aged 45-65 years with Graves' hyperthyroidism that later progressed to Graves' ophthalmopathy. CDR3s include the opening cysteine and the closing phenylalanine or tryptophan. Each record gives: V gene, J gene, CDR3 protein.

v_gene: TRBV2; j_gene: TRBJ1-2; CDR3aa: CASSVWTGVYGYTF
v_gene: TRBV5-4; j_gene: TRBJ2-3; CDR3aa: CASSLAAVTSTDTQYF
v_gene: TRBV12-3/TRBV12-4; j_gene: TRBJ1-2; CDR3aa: CASSRDSRGYTF
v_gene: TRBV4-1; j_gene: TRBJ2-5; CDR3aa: CASSQEESDGTGETQYF
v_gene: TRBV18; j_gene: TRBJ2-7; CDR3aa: CASSPPGFEQYF
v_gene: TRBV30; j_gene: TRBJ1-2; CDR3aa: CAWIRATEGYGYTF
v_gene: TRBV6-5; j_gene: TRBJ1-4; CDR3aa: CASSYGISTNEKLFF
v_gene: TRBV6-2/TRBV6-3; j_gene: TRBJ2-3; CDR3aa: CASSISAHTDTQYF
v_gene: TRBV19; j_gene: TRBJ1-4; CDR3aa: CASTVLGTAGEKLFF
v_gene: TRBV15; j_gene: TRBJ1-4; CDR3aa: CATSTPGKQGKLFF
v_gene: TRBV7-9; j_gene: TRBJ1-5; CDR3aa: CASSFTGEGQPQHF
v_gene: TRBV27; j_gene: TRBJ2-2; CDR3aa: CASTLFYGLTGDTGELFF
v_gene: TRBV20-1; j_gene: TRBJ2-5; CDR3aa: CSAVRRTGLGTQYF
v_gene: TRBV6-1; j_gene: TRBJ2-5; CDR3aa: CASSDIAGGLQETQYF
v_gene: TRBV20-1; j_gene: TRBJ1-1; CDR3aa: CSASPTGGEAFF
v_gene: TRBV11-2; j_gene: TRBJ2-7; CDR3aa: CASSFTDFYEQYF
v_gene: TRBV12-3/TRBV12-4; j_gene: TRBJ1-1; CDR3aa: CASSSNRGNTEAFF
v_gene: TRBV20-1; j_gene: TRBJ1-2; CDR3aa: CSASDLERNYGYTF
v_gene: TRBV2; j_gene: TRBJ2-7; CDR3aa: CASRKGGGPYEQYF
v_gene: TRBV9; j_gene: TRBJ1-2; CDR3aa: CASSVGDAPNYGYTF
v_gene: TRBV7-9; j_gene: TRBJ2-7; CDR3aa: CASSLVAGVGEQYF
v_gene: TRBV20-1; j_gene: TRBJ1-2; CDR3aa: CSASFSYGYTF
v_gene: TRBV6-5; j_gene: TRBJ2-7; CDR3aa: CASSYTQEASYEQYF